This T cell receptor beta chain was recovered during a study of T cell responses to AZD1222 COVID-19 vaccine. The protocol was immunoSEQ multiplex PCR, while the TCRdb copy is restricted to in-frame clones and leaves out a portion. The sample records 95,000 to 100,000 clones, around 84% being singletons. The CDR3 runs 18 residues. Trimming cost V 5 bases and J 7 bases, with 27 bases left between them. Germline CDR1 reads SNHLY; CDR2 reads FYNNEI. This receptor was identified in an adult who received the AZD1222 COVID-19 vaccine. Material: peripheral blood, obtained 28 days after the second AZD1222 dose. The V call is TRBV2, the J call TRBJ1-3; D is unclear. The CDR3 coding sequence is TGTGCCAGCAGTTTCAGTTCTGGCGGTGCTCTTGTACGGAACACCATATATTTT. Its protein is CASSFSSGGALVRNTIYF. The full variable domain, in which reference TRBV2 and TRBJ1-3 provide the parts outside the CDR3, is EPEVTQTPSHQVTQMGQEVILRCVPISNHLYFYWYRQILGQKVEFLVSFYNNEISEKSEIFDDQFSVERPDGSNFTLKIRSTKLEDSAMYFCASSFSSGGALVRNTIYFGEGSWLTVV.